The rows below give T cell receptor beta chains drawn from one sample of a study of CD8 T cells in Susac syndrome. One entry per CDR3 protein results from TCRdb running MiXCR on the immunoSEQ multiplex PCR reads. The sample contains 160,000 or so distinct CDR3 sequences, 90% to 95% of which appear only once. Sequencing was performed on CD4+ T cells from PBMCs. All receptors come from a human donor in good health. CDR3s include the opening cysteine and the closing phenylalanine or tryptophan. The D gene is left open where the match is weak. Not every row has a clone size; where given, it reads once, few, many or a size class.

>-|TRBV7-2|TRBJ1-5|-
TGTGCCAGCAGCCCCCTTGGGGAACCCAATCAGCCCCAGCATTTT
CASSPLGEPNQPQHF
>TRBD1|TRBV5-4|TRBJ1-1|once
TGTGCCAGCAGCTGGACAGGGAAAAACACTGAAGCTTTCTTT
CASSWTGKNTEAFF
>TRBD2|TRBV5-1|TRBJ2-1|-
TGCGCCAGCAGCGTGGCGGGAGACTACAATGAGCAGTTCTTC
CASSVAGDYNEQFF
>-|TRBV6-6|TRBJ1-1|-
TGTGCCAGCAGTGCCCACGAACCGAATGGCGCTGAAGCTTTCTTT
CASSAHEPNGAEAFF
>TRBD1|TRBV30|TRBJ2-1|-
TGTGCCTGGAGTTCTCGACAGGGCAGGGAGATTCATGAGCAGTTCTTC
CAWSSRQGREIHEQFF
>-|TRBV19|TRBJ2-7|-
TGTGCCAGTAGTACCTCAGGGAGCGGCGAGCAGTACTTC
CASSTSGSGEQYF
>TRBD1|TRBV4-1|TRBJ2-5|-
TGCGCCAGCAGCCGCCGGGGACAGGCACAACAAGAGACCCAGTACTTC
CASSRRGQAQQETQYF
>-|TRBV19|TRBJ1-4|-
TGTGCCAGTAGTATCGGGGGGCCAACTAATGAAAAACTGTTTTTT
CASSIGGPTNEKLFF
>-|TRBV6-2/TRBV6-3|TRBJ1-1|-
TGTGCCAGCACTACCGGAGGAGGGAACACTGAAGCTTTCTTT
CASTTGGGNTEAFF
>-|TRBV29-1|TRBJ2-7|-
TGCAGCGTTGTCGGGCGGATGACCTACGAGCAGTACTTC
CSVVGRMTYEQYF
>-|TRBV6-2/TRBV6-3|TRBJ2-7|-
TGTGCCAGCAGTGCCCCGGGACCTCTCTACGAGCAGTACTTC
CASSAPGPLYEQYF
>-|TRBV27|TRBJ2-1|-
TGTGCCAGCAGTTTATCGACTCGCACTCGCGATGAGCAGTTCTTC
CASSLSTRTRDEQFF
>-|TRBV29-1|TRBJ2-5|-
TGCAGCGTTGAAGACCGGGGCCTGGGGGAGACCCAGTACTTC
CSVEDRGLGETQYF
>-|TRBV3-1|TRBJ1-1|-
TGTGCCGCGGGGGGTATGGACACTGAAGCTTTCTTT
CAAGGMDTEAFF
>-|TRBV11-2|TRBJ1-3|-
TGTGCCAGCAGCTTATCAACGCCCCCGGGAAACACCATATATTTT
CASSLSTPPGNTIYF
>-|TRBV6-2/TRBV6-3|TRBJ2-1|-
TGTGCCAGCAGTTACGAAATTTGGGGTGAGCAGTTCTTC
CASSYEIWGEQFF
>TRBD2|TRBV20-1|TRBJ2-1|-
TGCAGTGCTAGAGATCGGAAGCGGGGGGGCTTTGGTGAGCAGTTCTTC
CSARDRKRGGFGEQFF
>-|TRBV5-1|TRBJ1-1|-
TGCGCCAGCAGATTGGTGGGGTTTGAAGCTTTCTTT
CASRLVGFEAFF
>-|TRBV4-1|TRBJ1-4|-
TGCGCCAGCAGCCAAGGGATCCTGGAAAAACTGTTTTTT
CASSQGILEKLFF
>-|TRBV7-2|TRBJ1-5|-
TGTGCCAGCAGCTTATTTGGACAGCCCCAGCATTTT
CASSLFGQPQHF
>-|TRBV7-9|TRBJ1-3|-
TGTGCCAGCAGCTCGCTGACATTTTCTGGAAACACCATATATTTT
CASSSLTFSGNTIYF
>TRBD2|TRBV20-1|TRBJ2-7|-
TGCAGTGCTAGCCATAGCGGGAGCTCCTACGAGCAGTACTTC
CSASHSGSSYEQYF
>-|TRBV5-5|TRBJ1-4|-
TGTGCCAGCAGCCTCCAGGGAGCAACTAATGAAAAACTGTTTTTT
CASSLQGATNEKLFF
>-|TRBV28|TRBJ2-7|-
TGTGCCAGCAGTTCCCTCCCGGTTTACGAGCAGTACTTC
CASSSLPVYEQYF
>-|TRBV28|TRBJ1-5|-
TGTGCCAGCACCCTACTCTTAGCAAATCAGCCCCAGCATTTT
CASTLLLANQPQHF
>-|TRBV6-4|TRBJ2-1|-
TGTGCCAGCAGTGACTCGAGGGCGGATGAGCAGTTCTTC
CASSDSRADEQFF
>-|TRBV9|TRBJ1-6|-
TGTGCCAGCAGCCAAGGCGGGGGCTGGAATTCACCCCTCCACTTT
CASSQGGGWNSPLHF
>TRBD1|TRBV2|TRBJ1-4|-
TGTGCCGGGACAGTGGGGAATGAAAAACTGTTTTTT
CAGTVGNEKLFF
>-|TRBV29-1|TRBJ2-7|once
TGCAGCGTTGGAGAGACAAACTACGAGCAGTACTTC
CSVGETNYEQYF
>-|TRBV6-5|TRBJ1-1|-
TGTGCCAGCAGTTACGGGCGTGGGAACACTGAAGCTTTCTTT
CASSYGRGNTEAFF
>TRBD1|TRBV18|TRBJ2-7|-
TGTGCCAGCTCACCTGGACAGGGACTGTACGAGCAGTGCTTC
CASSPGQGLYEQCF
>-|TRBV10-2|TRBJ2-5|once
TGCGCCAGCAACCAGGGTCAGCCGGGCGAGACCCAGTACTTC
CASNQGQPGETQYF
>-|TRBV12-3/TRBV12-4|TRBJ2-3|-
TGTGCCAGCAGTTTAGAGGGCCCAGATACGCAGTATTTT
CASSLEGPDTQYF
>TRBD1|TRBV5-1|TRBJ2-1|-
TGCGCTAGCAGGGAGGGGACAGGGAATCTCAAGCAGTTCTTC
CASREGTGNLKQFF
>-|TRBV20-1|TRBJ2-7|-
TGCAGTGCCGCCCGACCCTACGAGCAGTACTTC
CSAARPYEQYF
>TRBD1|TRBV5-1|TRBJ1-5|-
TGCGCCAGCAGCCCTGGACAGGTGAGCAATCAGCCCCAGCATTTT
CASSPGQVSNQPQHF
>-|TRBV20-1|TRBJ2-1|-
TGCAGTGCTAGAAAGGTGGGCAATGAGCAGTTCTTC
CSARKVGNEQFF
>-|TRBV29-1|TRBJ2-3|-
TGCAGCGTTCGCAGGGCGGCAGATACGCAGTATTTT
CSVRRAADTQYF
>-|TRBV6-2/TRBV6-3|TRBJ2-5|-
TGTGCCAGCACCCCGGTTGGGGTCGGGACCCAGTACTTC
CASTPVGVGTQYF
>-|TRBV3-1|TRBJ1-1|-
TGTGCCAGCACGGGGTGGGGTCTGGACACTGAAGCTTTCTTT
CASTGWGLDTEAFF
>-|TRBV5-1|TRBJ2-4|few
TGCGCCAGCAGCGTAGGTGGGGACATTCAGTACTTC
CASSVGGDIQYF
>-|TRBV15|TRBJ2-1|few
TGTGCCACCAGCAGAGATTTGACTAGCTCCTACAATGAGCAGTTCTTC
CATSRDLTSSYNEQFF